Presented here are 17 T cell receptor beta chains from one specimen sequenced in a study of blood T cell repertoires in COVID-19. TCRdb's table, derived via immunoSEQ multiplex PCR, lists solely in-frame clones and lacks some. The table shows under 250,000 clones, with approximately 80% occurring only once. Specimen: peripheral blood. The receptors originated from a young woman with acute or convalescent COVID-19.

The genes are TRBV30 and TRBJ2-1; 10 nucleotides align to TRBD2. J lost 6 bases, V lost 3 bases, and 8 bases had no gene match. There are 15 residues in the CDR3. From germline, CDR1 is GTSNPN and CDR2 SVGIG (reference sequence). CDR3 sequence reads: CAWRDLAGVGNEQFF. In DNA form, the CDR3 reads TGTGCCTGGAGGGATCTAGCGGGAGTAGGCAATGAGCAGTTCTTC.

A few counts support this clone. Germline and junction disagree at one end, which may indicate a read error. The chain has TRBV3-1 (or the pseudogene TRBV3-2) and TRBJ2-1, with 8 bases matching TRBD2. The CDR3 extends over 15 amino acids. Germline lookup yields CDR1 LGHDT and CDR2 YNNKEL (reference sequence). CDR3 amino acids: CASSPPGLGYSEQFF. CDR3 sequence (DNA): TGTGCCAGCAGCCCCCCGGGACTAGGATACAGTGAGCAGTTCTTC.

The chain links TRBV14 to TRBJ2-3; no clear D. CDR1 is SGHDN and CDR2 is FVKESK in the germline V gene. The CDR3 spans 12 residues. Trimming removed 3 bases from V and 4 bases from J, with 5 bases in between. The CDR3 loop is CASSQFADTQYF. The CDR3 nucleotides read TGTGCCAGCAGCCAGTTCGCAGATACGCAGTATTTT. The full variable domain, completed using reference TRBV14 and TRBJ2-3, is EAGVTQFPSHSVIEKGQTVTLRCDPISGHDNLYWYRRVMGKEIKFLLHFVKESKQDESGMPNNRFLAERTGGTYSTLKVQPAELEDSGVYFCASSQFADTQYFGPGTRLTVL.

This sequence joins TRBV6-4 and TRBJ2-2; no firm D call. The germline V and J ends were trimmed by 5 bases and 0 bases, with 13 bases remaining between them. The germline V gene has CDR1 MRHNA and CDR2 SNTAGT. The CDR3 is made up of 16 amino acids. The CDR3 DNA is TGTGCCAGCAGTTCCCAGGCGATCGCGAACACCGGGGAGCTGTTTTTT. Translation gives CASSSQAIANTGELFF.

The chain is built from TRBV5-5 and TRBJ2-7, with 14 bases matching TRBD2. CDR1 and CDR2 from the germline V gene are SGHKS and YYEKEE (reference sequence). This CDR3 is 15 amino acids long. V trimming: 3 bases; J trimming: 3 bases; junction bases outside the gene matches: 2. CDR3 sequence reads: CASSWGLAGDYEQYF. DNA for the CDR3: TGTGCCAGCAGCTGGGGACTAGCGGGGGACTACGAGCAGTACTTC.

Comment on this clone: The sample carries other DNA sequences with the same CDR3. This chain uses TRBV19 with TRBJ1-5; 7 nucleotides line up with TRBD1. There are 15 residues in the CDR3. Trimming at V came to 3 bases and at J to 2 bases, leaving 4 bases not matched to a gene. The V gene's germline CDR1 is LNHDA and CDR2 SQIVND (reference sequence). DNA for the CDR3: TGTGCCAGTAGTATTGGTCAGGGGGGCAATCAGCCCCAGCATTTT. Translating gives CASSIGQGGNQPQHF.

The chain is built from TRBV5-1 and TRBJ2-1; TRBD2 aligns across 11 bases. With V trimmed by 2 bases and J by 5 bases, 3 bases remained unmatched. The germline V gene encodes CDR1 SGHRS and CDR2 YFSETQ. There are 15 residues in the CDR3. CDR3 bases: TGCGCCAGCAGCTTTATAGCGGGGGGGCACAATGAGCAGTTCTTC. Translation: CASSFIAGGHNEQFF.

The rearrangement joins TRBV6-5 to TRBJ2-5; no definite D call. This CDR3 spans 13 amino acids. V was clipped by 7 bases and J by 7 bases, with 16 bases between them. CDR1 is MNHEY, CDR2 SVGAGI, per germline. The CDR3 coding sequence is TGTGCCAGCACCGACTCCCCCATGTCGACCCAGTACTTC. Amino acid sequence: CASTDSPMSTQYF.

Here the CDR3 reads CASSIASSGRWNEQFF. CDR3 nucleotide sequence: TGTGCCAGTAGTATCGCGTCTAGCGGGAGGTGGAATGAGCAGTTCTTC. The chain recombines TRBV19 with TRBJ2-1; 11 positions agree with TRBD2. Germline assignment: CDR1 LNHDA and CDR2 SQIVND (reference sequence). This CDR3 has 16 residues. The V and J ends lost 3 bases and 7 bases, in that order; junction bases with no gene match: 8.

The chain carries TRBV20-1 and TRBJ2-3; D may be TRBD2 (5 bases). Germline-derived CDR1 and CDR2 are DFQATT and SNEGSKA (reference sequence). The CDR3 spans 11 residues. Trimming took 6 bases from V and 8 from J, leaving 12 bases between them. The CDR3: CSATKGVTQYF. The DNA for the CDR3 is TGCAGTGCCACGAAGGGAGTTACGCAGTATTTT.

The J gene is TRBJ2-7, the V gene TRBV12-3 or TRBV12-4; D unresolved. CDR3 length: 11 amino acids. V lost 6 bases and J 6 bases, leaving 9 bases between the germline ends. This CDR3 reads CASSRRLEQYF. As DNA, the CDR3 is TGTGCCAGCAGCCGGCGGCTCGAGCAGTACTTC.

The CDR3 reads CASSITGSTNEKLFF. CDR3 coding DNA: TGTGCCAGCAGTATAACCGGGTCAACTAATGAAAAACTGTTTTTT. The chain couples TRBV28 to TRBJ1-4; D is unresolved. In germline, CDR1 is MDHEN, CDR2 SYDVKM. Trimming removed 5 bases at V and 0 bases at J, with 10 bases between. This CDR3 contains 15 residues.

V is TRBV5-1 and J is TRBJ1-6; 7 bases agree with TRBD1. After removal of 2 bases from V and 8 bases from J, the junction contained 4 bases not matched to a gene. Germline V CDR1 and CDR2: SGHRS, YFSETQ. The CDR3 spans 14 residues. CDR3: CASSFDRADSPLHF. The CDR3, as DNA: TGCGCCAGCAGCTTCGACAGGGCTGATTCACCCCTCCACTTT.

This chain links TRBV29-1 with TRBJ1-2, with 8 bases lining up with TRBD1. The CDR3 is 12 residues long. V was pared by 5 bases and J by 5 bases, with 4 bases of the junction left unmatched. Germline V gene lookup returns CDR1 SQVTM and CDR2 ANQGSEA. For the CDR3, the DNA is TGCAGCGTTACCGACAGGGGTTATGGCTACACCTTC. The encoded protein is CSVTDRGYGYTF.

The J gene is TRBJ1-2, the V gene TRBV19; D is perhaps TRBD1 (5 bases). Deletions cut 3 bases from V and 4 bases from J, with 12 bases between. The CDR3 is 14 residues long. Germline CDR1 and CDR2: LNHDA and SQIVND (reference sequence). The CDR3 loop reads CASSMQGVSYGYTF. CDR3 sequence (DNA): TGTGCCAGTAGTATGCAAGGGGTTAGCTATGGCTACACCTTC.

This clone was counted once. The CDR3 DNA follows: TGTGCCAGCAGCCAGAGAACAGGGATCGCCACAGATACGCAGTATTTT. Its protein product is CASSQRTGIATDTQYF. The chain combines TRBV7-6 with TRBJ2-3; D perhaps matches TRBD1 (6 bases). The length of the CDR3 is 16 residues. Between the trimmed V and J ends, which lost 5 bases and 2 bases, there was a span of 17 bases. CDR1 and CDR2 (germline): SGHVS, FNYEAQ.

This chain joins TRBV27 and TRBJ2-5, with TRBD1 as a possible D gene (6 bases). The CDR3 sequence is 17 residues long. Germline V CDR1 and CDR2: MNHEY, SMNVEV (reference sequence). Between the trimmed V and J ends, which lost 4 bases and 5 bases, there was a span of 23 bases. The CDR3 protein is CASSSGSGTMSSETQYF. CDR3 bases: TGTGCCAGCAGTTCAGGCTCCGGGACAATGTCGTCGGAGACCCAGTACTTC.